The 15 T cell receptor beta chains below all came from one sample that was sequenced in a study of blood T cell repertoires in COVID-19. The method was immunoSEQ multiplex PCR; TCRdb's version includes in-frame clones alone and lacks a portion of them. This repertoire shows about 180,000 clones, around 85% found once; its top ten account for approximately 9.8%. Sequenced: peripheral blood. These TCRs come from a woman older than 75 with acute or convalescent COVID-19.

The chain employs TRBV7-9 and TRBJ1-6; a weak D match, TRBD1 (6 bases). Between the trimmed V and J ends, which lost 5 bases and 9 bases, there was a span of 14 bases. Looked up from germline, CDR1 is SEHNR and CDR2 is FQNEAQ (reference sequence). The CDR3 spans 14 residues. CDR3 region: CASSPPGQFSPLHF. As DNA, the CDR3 is TGTGCCAGCAGCCCCCCCGGACAGTTTTCACCCCTCCACTTT.

The rearrangement joins TRBV19 to TRBJ2-1; 7 nucleotides match TRBD1. Germline CDR1 and CDR2: LNHDA and SQIVND (reference sequence). The CDR3 spans 14 residues. The ends lost 3 bases at V and 7 bases at J; junction bases unmatched: 6. CDR3: CASSIKAGGNEQFF. The DNA of the CDR3 is TGTGCCAGTAGTATCAAGGCAGGGGGAAATGAGCAGTTCTTC. The full variable domain, completed using reference TRBV19 and TRBJ2-1, is DGGITQSPKYLFRKEGQNVTLSCEQNLNHDAMYWYRQDPGQGLRLIYYSQIVNDFQKGDIAEGYSVSREKKESFPLTVTSAQKNPTAFYLCASSIKAGGNEQFFGPGTRLTVL.

This rearrangement joins TRBV11-2 to TRBJ1-1; 11 bases are shared with TRBD1. Germline assignment: CDR1 SGHAT and CDR2 FQNNGV. The CDR3 consists of 16 residues. Germline trimming cut 3 bases from V and 1 base from J; bases unmatched to any gene: 4. Here the CDR3 reads CASSLGQGVRNTEAFF. Written as DNA, the CDR3 is TGTGCCAGCAGCTTGGGACAGGGGGTACGGAACACTGAAGCTTTCTTT.

The rearrangement links TRBV11-2 to TRBJ2-5; D is undetermined. Germline V gives CDR1 SGHAT, CDR2 FQNNGV. This CDR3 contains 13 residues. The ends were cut back, 1 base at V and 2 bases at J, with 5 bases in the middle. The CDR3, as DNA: TGTGCCAGCAGCTTAGGCAGTCAAGAGACCCAGTACTTC. It specifies CASSLGSQETQYF.

This clone was seen just once. This chain joins TRBV19 and TRBJ2-5; TRBD1 might be the D (5 bases). The CDR3 has 15 amino acids. Trimming removed 3 bases at V and 4 bases at J, with 15 bases between. Germline V lookup: CDR1 LNHDA, CDR2 SQIVND (reference sequence). The chain's CDR3 is CASSIGRTQGETQYF. Written as DNA, the CDR3 is TGTGCCAGTAGTATTGGGCGAACCCAGGGAGAGACCCAGTACTTC.

The J gene is TRBJ2-7, the V gene TRBV18; D is perhaps TRBD1 (6 bases). The V gene's germline CDR1 is KGHSH and CDR2 LQKENI. CDR3 size: 15 residues. Deletions cut 0 bases from V and 2 bases from J, with 11 bases between. In DNA, the CDR3 is TGTGCCAGCTCACCACCTACAGGGTCCGCCTACGAGCAGTACTTC. Translated, it gives CASSPPTGSAYEQYF.

The CDR3 DNA reads as TGTGCCAGCAGTTACACCCAGGGACTCGACTACGAGCAGTACTTC. Its translation: CASSYTQGLDYEQYF. J is TRBJ2-7 and V is TRBV6-5, with D tentatively TRBD2 (6 bases). Deletions cut 2 bases from V and 3 bases from J, with 14 bases between. Germline V gene sequence: CDR1 MNHEY, CDR2 SVGAGI. The CDR3 covers 15 residues.

V is TRBV21-1 and J is TRBJ2-3; the table's D call, TRBD1, has no DNA check behind it. TRBV21-1 is reported as a pseudogene. The CDR3 runs 15 residues. CDR3 DNA sequence: TGTGCCAGCAACACCGACAGGAAGAGCACAGATACGCAGTATTTT. It yields the protein CASNTDRKSTDTQYF.

This clone was seen once. V gene TRBV15 combines with J gene TRBJ2-7; 9 bases fit TRBD2. Germline lookup yields CDR1 LNHNV and CDR2 YYDKDF (reference sequence). V lost 1 base to trimming and J lost 5 bases; unmatched junction nucleotides: 6. The CDR3 spans 15 residues. CDR3 in amino acids: CATSRGPSGIDEQYF. As DNA, the CDR3 is TGTGCCACCAGCAGAGGACCTAGCGGGATTGACGAGCAGTACTTC.

The CDR3, as DNA: TGTGCCAGCAGCTTAAAAGGGGCAACCGGGGAGCTGTTTTTT. Translated: CASSLKGATGELFF. The chain employs TRBV7-3 and TRBJ2-2, with D possibly being TRBD1 (5 bases). Germline CDR1 is SGHTA and CDR2 is FQGTGA. CDR3 length: 14 amino acids. The V end was cut by 1 base, the J end by 5 bases, with 8 bases between.

J is TRBJ2-3 and V is TRBV5-1; a weak D match, TRBD2 (6 bases). Germline values: CDR1 SGHRS, CDR2 YFSETQ. The length of the CDR3 is 16 residues. Trimming stripped 6 bases from V and 4 bases from J, with 21 bases between. The CDR3 loop is CASTDWTPGVSDTQYF. CDR3 nucleotides: TGCGCCAGCACTGACTGGACTCCGGGGGTTTCAGATACGCAGTATTTT.

V and J are TRBV3-1 (or the pseudogene TRBV3-2) and TRBJ1-2; D unresolved. Trimming took off 4 bases at V and 6 bases at J, with 6 bases between the two ends. The germline CDR1 and CDR2 sequences are LGHDT and YNNKEL (reference sequence). This CDR3 has 11 amino acids. For the CDR3, the DNA is TGTGCCAGCAGCCGGGCCCATGGCTACACCTTC. Residues: CASSRAHGYTF.

The V call is TRBV7-9, the J call TRBJ1-2, with 7 nucleotides matching TRBD1. Per the germline V gene, CDR1 is SEHNR and CDR2 is FQNEAQ (reference sequence). This CDR3 region has 13 residues. Trimming cost V 5 bases and J 4 bases; bases outside gene matches: 4. The CDR3 protein is CASSIDRVYGYTF. The CDR3 nucleotides are TGTGCCAGCAGCATCGACAGGGTCTATGGCTACACCTTC.

The V and J genes are TRBV20-1 and TRBJ1-1, with 8 bases fitting TRBD1. The CDR3 has 15 residues. V trimming: 3 bases; J trimming: 8 bases; junction bases outside the gene matches: 14. Looked up from germline, CDR1 is DFQATT and CDR2 is SNEGSKA (reference sequence). In DNA, the CDR3 is TGCAGTGCTAGTGGACAGGGAGCTCTTCGGGAAGAAGCTTTCTTT. Protein product: CSASGQGALREEAFF.

This clone appeared a few times. The chain is built from TRBV4-1 and TRBJ2-7, with 10 nucleotides matching TRBD2. Trimming at V came to 4 bases and at J to 2 bases, leaving 8 bases not matched to a gene. Germline loops: CDR1 MGHRA, CDR2 YSYEKL. The CDR3 spans 16 residues. The CDR3 DNA is TGCGCCAGCAGCCCAGTAGTACTAGCGGGGACCTACGAGCAGTACTTC. Translating gives CASSPVVLAGTYEQYF.